This passage covers 27 T cell receptor beta chains from one sample sequenced in a study of blood T cell repertoires in COVID-19. The table came from immunoSEQ multiplex PCR; TCRdb's copy has only in-frame clones and leaves some out. This repertoire shows tens of thousands of clones, 55% to 80% found once; its top ten account for approximately 4.8%. Sequencing was carried out using peripheral blood. Receptors originate from a woman in her 70s with COVID-19, enrolled during active disease.

The gene calls are TRBV19 and TRBJ1-2; D is unclear. CDR3 length: 13 amino acids. CDR1 LNHDA and CDR2 SQIVND come from the germline V gene (reference sequence). V was clipped by 9 bases and J by 6 bases, with 17 bases between them. The CDR3 sequence: CASSRLEQDGYTF. In DNA, the CDR3 is TGTGCCAGCAGTCGCCTCGAGCAGGATGGCTACACCTTC.

V and J are TRBV10-3 and TRBJ1-1; 7 nucleotides line up with TRBD1. The CDR3 is 13 amino acids. Germline CDR1 reads ENHRY; CDR2 reads SYGVKD. J lost 6 bases, V lost 2 bases, and 3 bases had no gene match. CDR3 residues: CAISETGVPEAFF. The CDR3 DNA follows: TGTGCCATCAGTGAGACAGGGGTTCCTGAAGCTTTCTTT.

This clone came up a few times. This sequence joins TRBV15 and TRBJ1-2, with TRBD1 identical over 11 bases. The length of the CDR3 is 17 residues. CDR1 is LNHNV, CDR2 YYDKDF, per germline (reference sequence). After removal of 3 bases from V and 4 bases from J, the junction contained 10 bases not matched to a gene. The CDR3 region is CATSRHSGTGGGYGYTF. The CDR3 region has the DNA TGTGCCACCAGCAGGCATTCCGGGACAGGGGGAGGCTATGGCTACACCTTC.

This clone was seen only a few times. The chain joins TRBV19 to TRBJ1-5; 9 positions agree with TRBD1. Germline loops: CDR1 LNHDA, CDR2 SQIVND (reference sequence). This CDR3 spans 15 amino acids. J lost 0 bases, V lost 9 bases, and 6 bases had no gene match. In nucleotides, the CDR3 is TGTGCCAGCGCCGGGACAGGGTATAGCAATCAGCCCCAGCATTTT. Protein product: CASAGTGYSNQPQHF.

The genes are TRBV13 and TRBJ1-1; D is ambiguous. This CDR3 spans 16 amino acids. In germline, CDR1 is PRHDT, CDR2 FYEKMQ (reference sequence). V gave up 1 base and J gave up 4 bases, with 16 bases separating them. The CDR3 reads CASSLVFWEVGTEAFF. CDR3 coding DNA: TGTGCCAGCAGCTTAGTCTTCTGGGAGGTGGGCACTGAAGCTTTCTTT.

This clone has only a few counts. This rearrangement joins TRBV5-4 to TRBJ2-1; 7 bases match TRBD2. J was trimmed by 4 bases and V by 0 bases; bases with no gene match: 4. Germline assignment: CDR1 SGHNT and CDR2 YYREEE (reference sequence). The CDR3 has 15 amino acids. CDR3 in amino acids: CASSLEASGYNEQFF. The CDR3 DNA reads TGTGCCAGCAGCTTGGAGGCTAGCGGATACAATGAGCAGTTCTTC.

V gene TRBV29-1 combines with J gene TRBJ2-1, with 9 bases fitting TRBD1. V shed 5 bases, J shed 5 bases, and the junction held 7 bases outside the gene matches. CDR3 length: 14 amino acids. Germline V gives CDR1 SQVTM, CDR2 ANQGSEA. Written as DNA, the CDR3 is TGCAGCGTTAACAGGGGGCTAGGCGACAATGAGCAGTTCTTC. Protein: CSVNRGLGDNEQFF.

CDR3 DNA sequence: TGTGCCAGCAGTCCCCGCCCGGGACAGGGGAGCGGCACTGAAGCTTTCTTT. Protein: CASSPRPGQGSGTEAFF. This chain connects TRBV27 to TRBJ1-1; 10 bases fit TRBD1. The CDR3 runs 17 residues. The ends lost 5 bases at V and 4 bases at J; junction bases unmatched: 13. Germline CDR1 is MNHEY and CDR2 is SMNVEV (reference sequence).

The chain recombines TRBV4-1 with TRBJ2-6; D remains unclear. Trimming removed 0 bases at V and 4 bases at J, with 13 bases between. The CDR3 contains 17 residues. Germline lookup yields CDR1 MGHRA and CDR2 YSYEKL. CDR3 loop: CASSQENRALGANVLTF. The CDR3 bases are TGCGCCAGCAGCCAAGAAAACAGAGCCCTAGGGGCCAACGTCCTGACTTTC.

The chain employs TRBV18 and TRBJ1-6; D perhaps matches TRBD1 (6 bases). This CDR3 is 15 amino acids long. Trimming shortened V by 5 bases and J by 7 bases, and 15 bases separated the two germline ends. Germline V lookup: CDR1 KGHSH, CDR2 LQKENI. CDR3 coding DNA: TGTGCCAGCTCAGGAGGGGGGGCCCACAATTCACCCCTCCACTTT. Encoded protein: CASSGGGAHNSPLHF. Based on the CDR3 plus reference TRBV18 and TRBJ1-6, the full variable domain is NAGVMQNPRHLVRRRGQEARLRCSPMKGHSHVYWYRQLPEEGLKFMVYLQKENIIDESGMPKERFSAEFPKEGPSILRIQQVVRGDSAAYFCASSGGGAHNSPLHFGNGTRLTVT.

The rearrangement uses TRBV5-1 and TRBJ2-7; TRBD1 matches 9 bases. The CDR3 runs 13 residues. Trimming removed 1 base from V and 5 bases from J; junction bases left unmatched: 1. Germline lookup yields CDR1 SGHRS and CDR2 YFSETQ. CDR3 in amino acids: CASSLTGGHEQYV. The CDR3 region has the DNA TGCGCCAGCAGCTTGACAGGGGGCCACGAGCAGTACGTC.

This chain joins TRBV5-6 and TRBJ1-5; 8 bases line up with TRBD1. J gave up 11 bases and V 4 bases, and 11 bases lay outside the gene matches. Germline CDR1 and CDR2: SGHDT and YYEEEE. This CDR3 is 14 amino acids long. This CDR3 is CASSLRQGPRTQHF. In DNA form, the CDR3 reads TGTGCCAGCAGCCTTAGACAGGGGCCCCGTACCCAGCATTTT.

The chain has TRBV6-2 or TRBV6-3 and TRBJ1-2, with TRBD1 identical over 7 bases. The V and J ends lost 5 bases and 2 bases, in that order; junction bases with no gene match: 11. CDR3 length equals 16 residues. Looked up from germline, CDR1 is MNHEY and CDR2 is SVGEGT. CDR3 in amino acids: CASSHWTGRLNYGYTF. Here the CDR3 DNA reads TGTGCCAGCAGTCACTGGACAGGTCGGCTAAACTATGGCTACACCTTC.

This chain connects TRBV12-3 or TRBV12-4 to TRBJ2-3; unclear D gene. The CDR3 runs to 12 residues. The V and J ends lost 5 bases and 6 bases respectively, with 9 bases between them. The DNA for the CDR3 is TGTGCCAGCAGTCCGACACGGGATACGCAGTATTTT. Translation gives CASSPTRDTQYF.

The V and J genes are TRBV7-8 and TRBJ2-2; 9 bases are a match to TRBD1. CDR3 length: 16 amino acids. Germline V gene sequence: CDR1 SGHVS, CDR2 FQNEAQ. Trimming at V came to 5 bases and at J to 5 bases, leaving 9 bases not matched to a gene. The DNA for the CDR3 is TGTGCCAGCAGCATGAGCACAGGGGGCGGGACCGGGGAGCTGTTTTTT. Translating gives CASSMSTGGGTGELFF.

This rearrangement joins TRBV3-1 (or the pseudogene TRBV3-2) to TRBJ2-5; 7 bases align to TRBD2. V was clipped by 4 bases and J by 3 bases; unmatched bases: 5. The CDR3 loop spans 14 amino acids. CDR1 is LGHDT, CDR2 YNNKEL, per germline (reference sequence). The CDR3 nucleotides are TGTGCCAGCAGCCGGCAAACTAGCGAAGAGACCCAGTACTTC. Translated, it gives CASSRQTSEETQYF.

In nucleotides, the CDR3 is TGTGCCAGCAGCCTCGGGACAGGGGGTTTCTACAATGAGCAGTTCTTC. Translated, it gives CASSLGTGGFYNEQFF. The genes are TRBV2 and TRBJ2-1, with 11 bases aligning to TRBD1. This CDR3 has 16 amino acids. Germline V CDR1 and CDR2: SNHLY, FYNNEI. The V and J ends lost 6 bases and 3 bases, in that order; junction bases with no gene match: 7.

This clone was recorded once. The chain uses TRBV6-2 or TRBV6-3 and TRBJ1-5; maybe TRBD1 (6 bases). Trimming left V 5 bases short and J 9 bases short, with 8 bases between. The CDR3 runs to 11 residues. CDR1 and CDR2 from the germline V gene are MNHEY and SVGEGT. The CDR3 sequence is CASSKGGPQHF. CDR3 nucleotide sequence: TGTGCCAGCAGTAAAGGGGGGCCCCAGCATTTT.

The chain couples TRBV6-5 to TRBJ1-1; TRBD1 agrees at 7 bases. Germline V gene sequence: CDR1 MNHEY, CDR2 SVGAGI. This CDR3 region has 14 residues. The junction had 14 bases not matched to a gene; V was cut back by 11 bases and J by 5 bases. CDR3 sequence (DNA): TGTGCCGCCAGCTTTACAGGGGCAAGGACTGAAGCTTTCTTT. Translation gives CAASFTGARTEAFF.

This sequence joins TRBV2 and TRBJ2-1; 11 nucleotides agree with TRBD2. V trimming: 7 bases; J trimming: 5 bases; junction bases outside the gene matches: 13. Per germline, CDR1 SNHLY and CDR2 FYNNEI. The length of the CDR3 is 17 residues. The DNA of the CDR3 is TGTGCCAGCAACTTTCTTCCGGGACTAGCGGCGGACAATGAGCAGTTCTTC. This sequence encodes CASNFLPGLAADNEQFF.

The chain has TRBV6-2 or TRBV6-3 and TRBJ1-1, with D possibly being TRBD1 (6 bases). The germline V gene encodes CDR1 MNHEY and CDR2 SVGEGT. This CDR3 spans 11 amino acids. The V gene lost 5 bases and the J gene lost 14 bases, with 15 bases spanning the gap. CDR3 sequence: CASSRGGRGFF. The CDR3 coding sequence is TGTGCCAGCAGTCGGGGGGGGCGTGGGTTCTTT.

This clone was detected ten times or more. The chain carries TRBV4-2 and TRBJ2-3, with 7 nucleotides matching TRBD2. CDR3 size: 17 residues. V lost 0 bases and J lost 2; bases outside the gene matches: 8. The germline gives CDR1 LGHNA, CDR2 YNFKEQ. This CDR3 reads CASSQDPQRDITDTQYF. CDR3 coding DNA: TGTGCCAGCAGCCAAGATCCCCAGCGGGATATCACAGATACGCAGTATTTT.

This clone was seen a few times. The chain joins TRBV7-9 to TRBJ1-1, with D possibly being TRBD1 (5 bases). Per the germline V gene, CDR1 is SEHNR and CDR2 is FQNEAQ (reference sequence). This CDR3 comprises 12 residues. Trimming removed 8 bases at V and 3 bases at J, with 10 bases between. CDR3 bases: TGTGCCAGCGGTCAGGGTGACACTGAAGCTTTCTTT. Protein product: CASGQGDTEAFF.

The CDR3 region has the DNA TGTGCCAGCAGTTTAGGGCCCGGCTACGAGCAGTACGTC. Amino acid sequence: CASSLGPGYEQYV. This rearrangement joins TRBV27 to TRBJ2-7; D uncertain. Germline assignment: CDR1 MNHEY and CDR2 SMNVEV (reference sequence). The CDR3 loop spans 13 amino acids. V lost 2 bases and J 3 bases, leaving 8 bases between the germline ends.

The V gene is TRBV11-3, the J gene TRBJ2-3, with unresolved D. CDR1 is SGHNT, CDR2 YENEEA, per germline. The ends were cut back, 5 bases at V and 8 bases at J, with 11 bases in the middle. The CDR3 spans 12 residues. The CDR3 region is CASSPSLGTQYF. DNA for the CDR3: TGTGCCAGCAGCCCGTCACTCGGTACGCAGTATTTT.

This chain links TRBV12-3 or TRBV12-4 with TRBJ1-2; 9 positions agree with TRBD1. The CDR3 is 13 amino acids. V shed 6 bases and J 3 bases; nucleotides not matched to a gene: 2. The CDR3, as DNA: TGTGCCAGCAGCCGGGACAGGGACTATGGCTACACCTTC. Translating gives CASSRDRDYGYTF.

The J gene is TRBJ1-2, the V gene TRBV7-2, with a possible D match to TRBD1 (5 bases). V lost 5 bases and J 8 bases, leaving 24 bases between the germline ends. CDR3 size: 16 residues. Germline CDR1 and CDR2: SGHTA and FQGNSA. The CDR3 sequence: CASSPSAARGRAGYTF. As DNA, the CDR3 is TGTGCCAGCAGCCCTAGCGCGGCTAGGGGCCGGGCGGGCTACACCTTC.